This entry describes one T cell receptor beta chain. What it recognizes is unknown. The CDR3 has 17 residues. Germline V lookup: CDR1 MGHRA, CDR2 YSYEKL. The junction had 7 bases not matched to a gene; V was cut back by 0 bases and J by 6 bases. This sample is part of a study of naive CD8 T cells in extremely preterm neonates. Study findings and constraints: Preterm neonates shared more CDR3 nucleotide sequences (around 2.7%) than older groups. Compared with older groups, preterm CDR3s were shorter, with fewer N additions and less trimming. Preterm neonates had significantly lower iChao1 richness than other age groups.

Cord blood came from elective full-term cesareans at roughly 35-42 weeks without labor or membrane rupture. Each sample had roughly 19,000–100,000 sorted naive CD8+ T cells. Some clones are missing from TCRdb's copy, which holds only in-frame ones; the method was immunoSEQ multiplex PCR. The table lists about 6,100 clones, 95% to 99% of them singletons. This receptor was taken from a newborn in good health. The V and J genes are TRBV4-1 and TRBJ2-1; the match to TRBD2 covers 11 bases. The sequenced material came from naive CD8+ T cells from cord blood. DNA for the CDR3: TGCGCCAGCAGCCAAGATAGCCTAGCGGGGGGATTCAATGAGCAGTTCTTC. Amino acids: CASSQDSLAGGFNEQFF.